What follows are 3 T cell receptor beta chains derived from one specimen sequenced in a study of post-analysis software for immune sequencing data. Study-level findings and limits: Compared with controls, patients had more of 4 to 6 TRBV segments, including TRBV5-6, TRBV5-1 and TRBV20-1.

Antigens of these TCRs are unknown. Built from TCR beta cDNA, the libraries had unique molecular identifiers in them. A single record per CDR3 protein comes from TCRdb applying MiXCR to the PCR reads. The sample shows 150,000 to 200,000 distinct CDR3 sequences, 25% to 35% of them seen only once. The specimen sequenced was blood. These receptors originate from a girl under 18 with multiple sclerosis.

There are a few counts of this clonotype. The J gene is TRBJ1-1, the V gene TRBV4-1; perhaps TRBD1 as D (5 bases). Germline CDR1 is MGHRA and CDR2 is YSYEKL. The CDR3 sequence is 14 residues long. The V and J ends lost 11 bases and 1 base respectively, with 17 bases between them. The CDR3 bases are TGCGCCGGCGGGGCCGGGCCGACGAACACTGAAGCTTTCTTT. Translation: CAGGAGPTNTEAFF.

The sample holds many counts of this clonotype. This rearrangement joins TRBV20-1 to TRBJ2-7; 11 bases agree with TRBD1. J gave up 3 bases and V 1 base, and 5 bases lay outside the gene matches. CDR1 is DFQATT, CDR2 SNEGSKA, per germline (reference sequence). This CDR3 region has 15 residues. CDR3 nucleotides: TGCAGTGCTAGAGCTTACGGGACAGGGGGCTACGAGCAGTACTTC. It is translated as CSARAYGTGGYEQYF.

This clonotype has a count of ten or more. The rearrangement uses TRBV20-1 and TRBJ2-7, with 10 bases aligning to TRBD1. With V trimmed by 5 bases and J by 3 bases, 7 bases remained unmatched. The CDR3 is made up of 14 amino acids. The germline V gene encodes CDR1 DFQATT and CDR2 SNEGSKA (reference sequence). In nucleotides, the CDR3 is TGCAGTGCTTATCCGGGACAGGGGATCTACGAGCAGTACTTC. Encoded protein: CSAYPGQGIYEQYF.